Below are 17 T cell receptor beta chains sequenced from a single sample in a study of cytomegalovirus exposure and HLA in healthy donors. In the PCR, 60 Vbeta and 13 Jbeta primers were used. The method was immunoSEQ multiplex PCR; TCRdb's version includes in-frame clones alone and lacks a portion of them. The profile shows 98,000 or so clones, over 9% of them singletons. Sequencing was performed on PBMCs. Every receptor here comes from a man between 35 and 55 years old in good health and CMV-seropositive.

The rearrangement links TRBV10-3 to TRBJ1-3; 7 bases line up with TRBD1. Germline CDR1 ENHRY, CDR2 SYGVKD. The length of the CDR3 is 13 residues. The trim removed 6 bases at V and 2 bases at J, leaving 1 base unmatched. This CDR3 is CAIRDRPGNTIYF. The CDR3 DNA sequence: TGTGCCATCAGGGACAGGCCTGGAAACACCATATATTTT.

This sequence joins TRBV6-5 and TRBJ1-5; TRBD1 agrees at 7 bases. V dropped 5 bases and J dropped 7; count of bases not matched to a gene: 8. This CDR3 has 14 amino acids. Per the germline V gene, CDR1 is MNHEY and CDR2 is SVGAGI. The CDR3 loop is CASSERQGDQPQHF. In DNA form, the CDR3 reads TGTGCCAGCAGTGAACGACAGGGCGACCAGCCCCAGCATTTT.

CDR3 sequence: CASSWNSNGEQFF. Here the CDR3 DNA reads TGCGCCAGCAGCTGGAATTCAAACGGGGAGCAGTTCTTC. The chain recombines TRBV5-1 with TRBJ2-1; D is ambiguous. V lost 3 bases and J lost 10, with 14 bases in between. CDR1 and CDR2 from the germline V gene are SGHRS and YFSETQ. The CDR3 is made up of 13 amino acids.

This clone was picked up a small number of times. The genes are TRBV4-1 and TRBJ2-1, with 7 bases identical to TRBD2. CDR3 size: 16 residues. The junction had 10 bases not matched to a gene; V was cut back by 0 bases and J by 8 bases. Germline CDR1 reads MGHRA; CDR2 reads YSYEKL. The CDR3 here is CASSQDRVAGPDEQFF. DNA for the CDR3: TGCGCCAGCAGCCAAGATCGGGTAGCGGGTCCCGATGAGCAGTTCTTC.

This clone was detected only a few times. As DNA, the CDR3 is TGTGCCAGCAGTAAAGGGGGGGATAACACTGAAGCTTTCTTT. This codes for CASSKGGDNTEAFF. This chain uses TRBV7-2 with TRBJ1-1; D might be TRBD1 (6 bases). V shed 6 bases and J shed 2 bases, with 13 bases lying between them. The length of the CDR3 is 14 residues. Germline V CDR1 and CDR2: SGHTA, FQGNSA. The whole variable domain, remainder taken from reference TRBV7-2 and TRBJ1-1, is GAGVSQSPSNKVTEKGKDVELRCDPISGHTALYWYRQSLGQGLEFLIYFQGNSAPDKSGLPSDRFSAERTGGSVSTLTIQRTQQEDSAVYLCASSKGGDNTEAFFGQGTRLTVV.

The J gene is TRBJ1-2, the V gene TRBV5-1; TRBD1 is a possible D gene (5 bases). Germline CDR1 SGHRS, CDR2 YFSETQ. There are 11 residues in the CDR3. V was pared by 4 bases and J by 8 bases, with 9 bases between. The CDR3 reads CASSDSFGYTF. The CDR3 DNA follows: TGCGCCAGCAGCGACAGCTTCGGCTACACCTTC.

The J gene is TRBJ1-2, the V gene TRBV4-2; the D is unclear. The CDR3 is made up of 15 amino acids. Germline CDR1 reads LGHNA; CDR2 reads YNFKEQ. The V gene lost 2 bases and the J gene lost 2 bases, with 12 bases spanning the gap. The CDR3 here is CASSQLGQINYGYTF. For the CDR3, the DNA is TGTGCCAGCAGCCAATTGGGCCAGATAAACTATGGCTACACCTTC.

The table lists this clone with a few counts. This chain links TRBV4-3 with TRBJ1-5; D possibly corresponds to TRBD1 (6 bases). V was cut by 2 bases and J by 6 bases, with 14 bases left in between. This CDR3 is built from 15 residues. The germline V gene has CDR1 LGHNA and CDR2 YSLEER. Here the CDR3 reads CASSQTGGGSQPQHF. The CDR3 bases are TGCGCCAGCAGCCAAACGGGGGGCGGCAGTCAGCCCCAGCATTTT.

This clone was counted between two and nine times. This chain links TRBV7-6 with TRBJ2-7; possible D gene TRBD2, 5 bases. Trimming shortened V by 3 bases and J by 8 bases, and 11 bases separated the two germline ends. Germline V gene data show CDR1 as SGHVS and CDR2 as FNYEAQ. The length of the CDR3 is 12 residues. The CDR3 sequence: CASSLTSGKQYF. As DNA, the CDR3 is TGTGCCAGCAGCTTGACCTCGGGGAAGCAGTACTTC.

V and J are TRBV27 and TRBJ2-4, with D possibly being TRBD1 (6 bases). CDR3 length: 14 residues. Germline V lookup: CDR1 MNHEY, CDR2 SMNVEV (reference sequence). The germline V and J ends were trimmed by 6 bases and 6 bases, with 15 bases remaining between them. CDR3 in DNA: TGTGCCAGCAGGTTGTCAGGGGCGGGAAACATTCAGTACTTC. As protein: CASRLSGAGNIQYF.

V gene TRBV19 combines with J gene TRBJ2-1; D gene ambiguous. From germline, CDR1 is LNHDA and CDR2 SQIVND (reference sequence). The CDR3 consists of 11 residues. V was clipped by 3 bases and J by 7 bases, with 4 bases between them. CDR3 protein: CASSMRNEQFF. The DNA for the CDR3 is TGTGCCAGTAGTATGAGGAATGAGCAGTTCTTC. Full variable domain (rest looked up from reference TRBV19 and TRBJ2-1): DGGITQSPKYLFRKEGQNVTLSCEQNLNHDAMYWYRQDPGQGLRLIYYSQIVNDFQKGDIAEGYSVSREKKESFPLTVTSAQKNPTAFYLCASSMRNEQFFGPGTRLTVL.

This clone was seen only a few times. This chain's CDR3 is CAWATGGSYNSPLHF. The DNA of the CDR3 is TGTGCCTGGGCAACAGGGGGATCCTATAATTCACCCCTCCACTTT. V is TRBV30 and J is TRBJ1-6, with 8 bases fitting TRBD1. The CDR3 consists of 15 residues. CDR1 is GTSNPN, CDR2 SVGIG, per germline (reference sequence). The junction had 4 bases not matched to a gene; V was cut back by 5 bases and J by 1 base.

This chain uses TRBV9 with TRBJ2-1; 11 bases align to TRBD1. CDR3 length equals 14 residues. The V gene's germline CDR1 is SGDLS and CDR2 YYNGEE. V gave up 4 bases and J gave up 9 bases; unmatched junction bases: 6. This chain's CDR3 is CASSLRTGGGEQFF. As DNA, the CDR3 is TGTGCCAGCAGCTTACGGACAGGGGGCGGTGAGCAGTTCTTC.

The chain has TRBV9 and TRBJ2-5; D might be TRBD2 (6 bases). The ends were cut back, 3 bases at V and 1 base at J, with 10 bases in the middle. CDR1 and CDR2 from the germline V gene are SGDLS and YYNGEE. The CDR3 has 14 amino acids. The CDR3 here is CASSDSGVQETQYF. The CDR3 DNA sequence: TGTGCCAGCAGCGATTCGGGAGTCCAAGAGACCCAGTACTTC.

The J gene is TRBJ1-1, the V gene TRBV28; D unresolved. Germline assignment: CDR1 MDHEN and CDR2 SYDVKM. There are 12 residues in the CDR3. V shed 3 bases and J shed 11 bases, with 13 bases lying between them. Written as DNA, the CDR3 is TGTGCCAGCAGTTTCGAAAGGAGAGGCGCTTTCTTT. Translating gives CASSFERRGAFF.

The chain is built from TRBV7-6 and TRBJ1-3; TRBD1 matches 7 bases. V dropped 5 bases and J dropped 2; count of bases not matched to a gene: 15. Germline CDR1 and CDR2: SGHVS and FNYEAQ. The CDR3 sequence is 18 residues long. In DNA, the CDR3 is TGTGCCAGCAGCCTCAACAACAGGGGCCTTATGACTGGAAACACCATATATTTT. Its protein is CASSLNNRGLMTGNTIYF.

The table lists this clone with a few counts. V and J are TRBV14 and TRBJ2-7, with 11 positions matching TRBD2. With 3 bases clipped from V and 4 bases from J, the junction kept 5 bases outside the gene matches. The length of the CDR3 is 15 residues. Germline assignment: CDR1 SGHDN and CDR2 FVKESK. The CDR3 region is CASSHTSGSIYEQYF. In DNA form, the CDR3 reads TGTGCCAGCAGCCATACTAGCGGGAGTATATACGAGCAGTACTTC.